The 6 T cell receptor beta chains below all came from one sample that was sequenced in a study of T-cell memory formation after mild COVID-19. TCRdb recomputed calls from the 5' RACE reads with MiXCR, one row per CDR3 protein. The table shows approximately 480,000 distinct CDR3 sequences, with roughly 20% occurring only once. Sequences were obtained from PBMCs or a T cell subset sorted from them (not recorded which). All receptors come from an adult woman who had mild COVID-19 (a few samples of this study predate the infection). Cell type and time point are not known.

This clonotype was found many times. V gene TRBV28 combines with J gene TRBJ2-3, with D hard to call. Germline V lookup: CDR1 MDHEN, CDR2 SYDVKM. This CDR3 contains 15 residues. V was pared by 2 bases and J by 3 bases, with 12 bases between. CDR3 sequence reads: CASSLPSRLTDTQYF. CDR3 in DNA: TGTGCCAGCAGTTTACCATCTAGGCTTACAGATACGCAGTATTTT.

Only a few counts were recorded for this clonotype. V gene TRBV9 combines with J gene TRBJ1-5; D is ambiguous. The V end was cut by 0 bases, the J end by 4 bases, with 11 bases between. CDR3 size: 15 residues. Germline CDR1 is SGDLS and CDR2 is YYNGEE. This chain's CDR3 is CASSVGAGGNQPQHF. For the CDR3, the DNA is TGTGCCAGCAGCGTAGGCGCCGGTGGGAATCAGCCCCAGCATTTT.

This clonotype was seen ten or more times. The chain joins TRBV5-1 to TRBJ2-5, with TRBD1 matching 7 bases. V gave up 4 bases and J gave up 1 base; unmatched junction bases: 7. This CDR3 comprises 15 residues. Germline CDR1 is SGHRS and CDR2 is YFSETQ. The CDR3 protein is CASSKGQRGQETQYF. The DNA for the CDR3 is TGCGCCAGCAGCAAGGGACAGAGAGGCCAAGAGACCCAGTACTTC.

CDR3 sequence (DNA): TGCAGCGGGGGTCAGCACACCGGGGAGCTGTTTTTT. Its translation: CSGGQHTGELFF. The chain is built from TRBV29-1 and TRBJ2-2; D call uncertain. This CDR3 comprises 12 residues. V was cut by 7 bases and J by 3 bases, with 9 bases left in between. Germline CDR1 and CDR2: SQVTM and ANQGSEA.

V is TRBV27 and J is TRBJ2-7; TRBD2 is a possible D gene (7 bases). This CDR3 region has 15 residues. V lost 2 bases and J 6 bases, leaving 17 bases between the germline ends. Germline lookup yields CDR1 MNHEY and CDR2 SMNVEV (reference sequence). The CDR3 bases are TGTGCCAGCAGTTTACGGGGGGCCGCTAACGTCGAGCAGTACTTC. Translated, it gives CASSLRGAANVEQYF.

The J gene is TRBJ2-5, the V gene TRBV20-1; 12 positions match TRBD2. The CDR3 runs 15 residues. V was clipped by 4 bases and J by 5 bases; unmatched bases: 8. Germline V gene data show CDR1 as DFQATT and CDR2 as SNEGSKA (reference sequence). CDR3 residues: CSANPTSGSLETQYF. CDR3 nucleotide sequence: TGCAGTGCTAACCCGACTAGCGGGAGTTTGGAGACCCAGTACTTC.